This TCR beta chain was sequenced during a study of blood T cell repertoires in COVID-19. Methods used by the authors: Amplification of reference gene primers provided the estimated nucleated cell counts. Clones were read by immunoSEQ multiplex PCR, and TCRdb kept only the in-frame ones, dropping some. V, J and clone size were drawn from that table, and D and trimming were deduced from the DNA. Found here are roughly 100,000 clones, around 90% of them singletons; the top ten hold around 3.3%. Germline V lookup: CDR1 SGHTA, CDR2 FQGNSA. V was trimmed by 6 bases and J by 0 bases, leaving 12 bases between them. The CDR3 extends over 16 amino acids.

The sequence derives from a man aged 50 to 59 in a cohort sampled during active COVID-19. V gene TRBV7-2 combines with J gene TRBJ1-6, with D possibly TRBD1 on 6 matching bases. Sequencing was carried out using peripheral blood. CDR3 region: CASRNRDSSYNSPLHF. CDR3 sequence (DNA): TGTGCCAGCAGGAACAGGGATAGCTCCTATAATTCACCCCTCCACTTT.